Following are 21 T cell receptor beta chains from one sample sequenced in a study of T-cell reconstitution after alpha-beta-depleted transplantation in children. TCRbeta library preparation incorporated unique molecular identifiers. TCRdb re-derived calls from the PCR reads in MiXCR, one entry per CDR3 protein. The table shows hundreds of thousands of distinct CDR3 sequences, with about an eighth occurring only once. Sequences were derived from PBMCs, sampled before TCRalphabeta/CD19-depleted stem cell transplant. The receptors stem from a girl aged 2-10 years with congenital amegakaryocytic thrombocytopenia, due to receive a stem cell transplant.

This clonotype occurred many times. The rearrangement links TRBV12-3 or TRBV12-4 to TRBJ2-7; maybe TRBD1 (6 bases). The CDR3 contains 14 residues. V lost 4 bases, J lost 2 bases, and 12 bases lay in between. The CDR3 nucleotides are TGTGCCAGCAGTTGGAACAGGGTTACCTACGAGCAGTACTTC. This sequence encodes CASSWNRVTYEQYF.

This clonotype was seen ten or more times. CDR3: CSASLAGYAYEQYF. The CDR3 region has the DNA TGCAGTGCTTCACTAGCGGGCTACGCCTACGAGCAGTACTTC. This sequence joins TRBV20-1 and TRBJ2-7, with 9 bases matching TRBD2. Germline values: CDR1 DFQATT, CDR2 SNEGSKA (reference sequence). This CDR3 is built from 14 residues. V was clipped by 5 bases and J by 2 bases; unmatched bases: 7.

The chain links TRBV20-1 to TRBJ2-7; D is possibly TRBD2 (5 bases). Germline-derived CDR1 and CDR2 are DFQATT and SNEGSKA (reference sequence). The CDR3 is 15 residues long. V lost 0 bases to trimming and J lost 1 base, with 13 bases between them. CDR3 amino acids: CSARDYGIRSYEQYF. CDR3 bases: TGCAGTGCTAGAGATTACGGGATAAGGTCCTACGAGCAGTACTTC.

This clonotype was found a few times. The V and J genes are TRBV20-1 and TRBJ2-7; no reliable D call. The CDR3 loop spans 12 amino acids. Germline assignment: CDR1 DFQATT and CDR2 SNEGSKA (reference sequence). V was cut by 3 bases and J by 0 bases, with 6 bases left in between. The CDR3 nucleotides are TGCAGTGCTAGTCACCGCTCCTACGAGCAGTACTTC. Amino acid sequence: CSASHRSYEQYF.

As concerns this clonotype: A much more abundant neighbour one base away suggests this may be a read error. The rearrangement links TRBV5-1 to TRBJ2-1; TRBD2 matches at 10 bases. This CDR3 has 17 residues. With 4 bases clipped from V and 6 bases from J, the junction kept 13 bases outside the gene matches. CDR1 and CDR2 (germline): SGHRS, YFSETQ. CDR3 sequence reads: CASSLTLIAGGFNEQFF. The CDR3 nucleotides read TGCGCCAGCAGCCTCACCCTCATAGCGGGAGGTTTCAATGAGCAGTTCTTC. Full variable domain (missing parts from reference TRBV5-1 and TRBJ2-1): KAGVTQTPRYLIKTRGQQVTLSCSPISGHRSVSWYQQTPGQGLQFLFEYFSETQRNKGNFPGRFSGRQFSNSRSEMNVSTLELGDSALYLCASSLTLIAGGFNEQFFGPGTRLTVL.

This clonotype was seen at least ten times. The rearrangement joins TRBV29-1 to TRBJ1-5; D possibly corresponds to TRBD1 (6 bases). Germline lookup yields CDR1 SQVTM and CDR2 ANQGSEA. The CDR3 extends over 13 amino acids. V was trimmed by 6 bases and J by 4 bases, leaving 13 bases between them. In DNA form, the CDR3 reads TGCAGCGTCGCACAGGGAGGGAATCAGCCCCAGCATTTT. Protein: CSVAQGGNQPQHF.

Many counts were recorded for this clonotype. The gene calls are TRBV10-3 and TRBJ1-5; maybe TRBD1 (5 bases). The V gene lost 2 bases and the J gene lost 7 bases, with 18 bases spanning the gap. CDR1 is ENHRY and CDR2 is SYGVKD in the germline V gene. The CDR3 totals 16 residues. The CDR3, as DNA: TGTGCCATCAGTGAGCTTTGGCAGGGATCGAGACAGCCCCAGCATTTT. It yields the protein CAISELWQGSRQPQHF.

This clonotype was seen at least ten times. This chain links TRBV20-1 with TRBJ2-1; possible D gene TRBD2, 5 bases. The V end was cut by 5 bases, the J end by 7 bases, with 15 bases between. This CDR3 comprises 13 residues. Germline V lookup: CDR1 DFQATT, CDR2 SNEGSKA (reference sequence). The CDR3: CSARESVGNEQFF. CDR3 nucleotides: TGCAGTGCTCGGGAAAGCGTAGGAAATGAGCAGTTCTTC.

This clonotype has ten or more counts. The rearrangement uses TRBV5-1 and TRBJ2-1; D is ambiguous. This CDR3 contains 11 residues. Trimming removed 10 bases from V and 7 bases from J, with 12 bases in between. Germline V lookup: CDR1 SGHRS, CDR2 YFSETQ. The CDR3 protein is CAENLGNEQFF. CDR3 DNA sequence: TGCGCCGAAAACCTGGGGAATGAGCAGTTCTTC. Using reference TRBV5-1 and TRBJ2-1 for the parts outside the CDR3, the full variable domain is KAGVTQTPRYLIKTRGQQVTLSCSPISGHRSVSWYQQTPGQGLQFLFEYFSETQRNKGNFPGRFSGRQFSNSRSEMNVSTLELGDSALYLCAENLGNEQFFGPGTRLTVL.

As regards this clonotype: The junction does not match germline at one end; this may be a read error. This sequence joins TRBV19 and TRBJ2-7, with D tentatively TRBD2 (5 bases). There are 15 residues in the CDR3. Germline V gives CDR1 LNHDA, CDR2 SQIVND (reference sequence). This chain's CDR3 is CGSSMRAPGVDEQYF. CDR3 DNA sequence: TGTGGCAGTAGTATGAGGGCCCCCGGGGTCGACGAGCAGTACTTC.

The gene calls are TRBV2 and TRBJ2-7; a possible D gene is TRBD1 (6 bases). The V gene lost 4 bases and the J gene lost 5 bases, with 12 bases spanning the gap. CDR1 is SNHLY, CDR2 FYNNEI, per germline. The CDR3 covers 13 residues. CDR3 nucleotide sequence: TGTGCCAGCAGTGCGGCCAAGGGGGACGAGCAGTACTTC. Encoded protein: CASSAAKGDEQYF. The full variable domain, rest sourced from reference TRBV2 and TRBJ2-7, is EPEVTQTPSHQVTQMGQEVILRCVPISNHLYFYWYRQILGQKVEFLVSFYNNEISEKSEIFDDQFSVERPDGSNFTLKIRSTKLEDSAMYFCASSAAKGDEQYFGPGTRLTVT.

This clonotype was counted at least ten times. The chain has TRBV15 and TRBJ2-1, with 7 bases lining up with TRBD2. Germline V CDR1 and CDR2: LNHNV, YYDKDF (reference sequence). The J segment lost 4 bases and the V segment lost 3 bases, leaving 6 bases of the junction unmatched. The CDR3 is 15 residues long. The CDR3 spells CATSRSSGSYNEQFF. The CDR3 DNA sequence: TGTGCCACCAGCAGGAGTAGCGGGTCTTACAATGAGCAGTTCTTC.

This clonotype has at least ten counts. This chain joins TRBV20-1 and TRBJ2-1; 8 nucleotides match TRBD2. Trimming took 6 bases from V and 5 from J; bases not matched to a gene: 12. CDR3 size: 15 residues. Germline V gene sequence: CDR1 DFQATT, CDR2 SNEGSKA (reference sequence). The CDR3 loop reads CSAPPGGRFDNEQFF. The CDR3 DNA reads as TGCAGTGCACCCCCTGGCGGGAGGTTTGACAATGAGCAGTTCTTC.

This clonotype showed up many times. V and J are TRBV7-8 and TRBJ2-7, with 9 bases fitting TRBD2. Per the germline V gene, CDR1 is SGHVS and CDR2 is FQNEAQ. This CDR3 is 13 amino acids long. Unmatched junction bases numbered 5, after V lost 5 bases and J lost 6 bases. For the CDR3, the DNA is TGTGCCAGCAGCCCCGGGACTAGCTTCGAGCAGTACTTC. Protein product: CASSPGTSFEQYF.

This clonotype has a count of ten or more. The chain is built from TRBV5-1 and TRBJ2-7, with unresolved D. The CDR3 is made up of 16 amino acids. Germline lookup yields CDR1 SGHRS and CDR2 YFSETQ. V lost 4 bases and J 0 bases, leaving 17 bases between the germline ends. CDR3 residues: CASSREALLSSYEQYF. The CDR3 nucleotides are TGCGCCAGCAGCCGAGAGGCGTTATTGAGCTCCTACGAGCAGTACTTC.

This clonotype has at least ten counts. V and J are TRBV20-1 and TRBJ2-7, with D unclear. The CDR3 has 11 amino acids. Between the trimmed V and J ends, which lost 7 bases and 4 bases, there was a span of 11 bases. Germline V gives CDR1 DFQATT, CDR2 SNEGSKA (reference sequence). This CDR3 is CSVRQEYEQYF. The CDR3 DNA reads TGCAGTGTCCGGCAGGAATACGAGCAGTACTTC.

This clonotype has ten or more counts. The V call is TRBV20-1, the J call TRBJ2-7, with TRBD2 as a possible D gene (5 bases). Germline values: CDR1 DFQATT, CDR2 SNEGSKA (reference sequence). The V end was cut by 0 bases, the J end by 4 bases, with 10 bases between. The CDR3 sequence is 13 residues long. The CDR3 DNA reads TGCAGTGCTAGAGATTCGGGATCTTACGAGCAGTACTTC. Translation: CSARDSGSYEQYF.

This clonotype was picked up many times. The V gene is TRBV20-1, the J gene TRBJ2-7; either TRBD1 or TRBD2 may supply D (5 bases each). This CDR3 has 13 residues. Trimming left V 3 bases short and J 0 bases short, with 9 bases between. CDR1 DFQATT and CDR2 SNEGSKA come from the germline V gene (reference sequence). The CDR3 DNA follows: TGCAGTGCTAGGGGGGTTAGCTCCTACGAGCAGTACTTC. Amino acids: CSARGVSSYEQYF.

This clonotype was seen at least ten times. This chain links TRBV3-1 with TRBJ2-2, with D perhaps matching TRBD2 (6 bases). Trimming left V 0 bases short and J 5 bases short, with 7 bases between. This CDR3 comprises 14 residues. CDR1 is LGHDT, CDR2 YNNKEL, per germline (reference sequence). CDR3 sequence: CASSQDGGTGELFF. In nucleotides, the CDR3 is TGTGCCAGCAGCCAAGACGGGGGTACCGGGGAGCTGTTTTTT.

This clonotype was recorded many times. In DNA form, the CDR3 reads TGTGCCAGCAGCCCACGGACAGGCTATAGCAATCAGCCCCAGCATTTT. It specifies CASSPRTGYSNQPQHF. The chain uses TRBV7-2 and TRBJ1-5; 7 nucleotides line up with TRBD1. The germline V gene has CDR1 SGHTA and CDR2 FQGNSA. The CDR3 has 16 amino acids. Trimming at V came to 5 bases and at J to 0 bases, leaving 7 bases not matched to a gene. Together with reference TRBV7-2 and TRBJ1-5, the CDR3 gives the full variable domain: GAGVSQSPSNKVTEKGKDVELRCDPISGHTALYWYRQSLGQGLEFLIYFQGNSAPDKSGLPSDRFSAERTGGSVSTLTIQRTQQEDSAVYLCASSPRTGYSNQPQHFGDGTRLSIL.

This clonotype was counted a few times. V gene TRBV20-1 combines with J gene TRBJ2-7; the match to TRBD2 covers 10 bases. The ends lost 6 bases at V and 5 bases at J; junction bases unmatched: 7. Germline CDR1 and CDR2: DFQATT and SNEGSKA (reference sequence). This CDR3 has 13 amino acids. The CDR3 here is CSALAGVGNEQYF. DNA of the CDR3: TGCAGTGCCCTAGCGGGAGTGGGCAACGAGCAGTACTTC.